Listed below are T cell receptor beta chains from one sample, sequenced in a study of T cell responses to AZD1222 COVID-19 vaccine. Sequencing used immunoSEQ multiplex PCR; TCRdb keeps in-frame clones, though not all of them. The repertoire has about 70,000 clones, around 83% of them found once; the top ten carry about a tenth. The sample consisted of peripheral blood, taken on day 0 of AZD1222 vaccination. All receptors come from an adult in good health. The CDR3 runs from the conserved cysteine through the conserved F or W. Fields, in order: D gene, clone size, J gene, V gene, CDR3 protein. The D gene is left open where the match is weak. Some rows have no size entry. The others give once, few or many, or a class for an expanded clone.

d_gene: NA
abundance: NA
j_gene: TRBJ1-1
v_gene: TRBV28
CDR3aa: CASSFKALAFF

d_gene: NA
abundance: few
j_gene: TRBJ1-6
v_gene: TRBV5-1
CDR3aa: CASSLGQGTSLHF

d_gene: TRBD2
abundance: NA
j_gene: TRBJ2-1
v_gene: TRBV18
CDR3aa: CASSPSGGGFYNEQFF

d_gene: NA
abundance: NA
j_gene: TRBJ2-1
v_gene: TRBV6-6
CDR3aa: CASSTFNEQFF

d_gene: NA
abundance: NA
j_gene: TRBJ2-5
v_gene: TRBV3-1/TRBV3-2
CDR3aa: CASSQNPGQETQYF

d_gene: TRBD2
abundance: NA
j_gene: TRBJ2-5
v_gene: TRBV5-4
CDR3aa: CASSLELAGETQYF

d_gene: TRBD2
abundance: NA
j_gene: TRBJ2-3
v_gene: TRBV19
CDR3aa: CASSPSAGSTDTQYF

d_gene: TRBD1
abundance: once
j_gene: TRBJ2-7
v_gene: TRBV11-2
CDR3aa: CASSNGTEDYEQYF

d_gene: TRBD2
abundance: NA
j_gene: TRBJ2-7
v_gene: TRBV2
CDR3aa: CASTAGGTRYEQYF

d_gene: NA
abundance: NA
j_gene: TRBJ1-1
v_gene: TRBV3-1/TRBV3-2
CDR3aa: CASSDEGPGRNTEAFF

d_gene: NA
abundance: once
j_gene: TRBJ2-5
v_gene: TRBV9
CDR3aa: CASSVGDERETQYF

d_gene: NA
abundance: NA
j_gene: TRBJ1-3
v_gene: TRBV21-1
CDR3aa: CASSQASSSGNTIYF

d_gene: NA
abundance: NA
j_gene: TRBJ1-4
v_gene: TRBV4-1
CDR3aa: CASSQVGREDEKLFF

d_gene: TRBD1
abundance: NA
j_gene: TRBJ1-2
v_gene: TRBV12-5
CDR3aa: CASGQGPYGYTF

d_gene: TRBD2
abundance: NA
j_gene: TRBJ2-7
v_gene: TRBV11-1
CDR3aa: CASSRRQGGSYEQYF

d_gene: TRBD2
abundance: NA
j_gene: TRBJ2-2
v_gene: TRBV6-2/TRBV6-3
CDR3aa: CASSYSGLAGTSTGELFF

d_gene: NA
abundance: NA
j_gene: TRBJ2-2
v_gene: TRBV2
CDR3aa: CASRATGFTGELFF

d_gene: TRBD1
abundance: NA
j_gene: TRBJ1-4
v_gene: TRBV28
CDR3aa: CASSLIQGGEKLFF

d_gene: NA
abundance: NA
j_gene: TRBJ2-6
v_gene: TRBV19
CDR3aa: CASSPLSGANVLTF

d_gene: TRBD2
abundance: NA
j_gene: TRBJ2-1
v_gene: TRBV9
CDR3aa: CASSPGLAAVEQFF

d_gene: TRBD1
abundance: NA
j_gene: TRBJ2-1
v_gene: TRBV9
CDR3aa: CASSVAGTGANEQFF

d_gene: NA
abundance: NA
j_gene: TRBJ2-7
v_gene: TRBV18
CDR3aa: CASSPRGNEQYF